These T cell receptor beta chains were read from a single sample in a study of PD-1 blockade in classical Hodgkin lymphoma. Sequencing was performed with immunoSEQ multiplex PCR; in TCRdb, only in-frame clones are kept and a portion is missing. The table lists approximately 84,000 clones, about 83% of them singletons, with about a sixth in the top ten. Sequencing used peripheral blood mononuclear cells (PBMCs), obtained before the fourth cycle of nivolumab. The receptors were sampled from a human donor with classical Hodgkin lymphoma. Each CDR3 is given with its conserved first and last residue. The D gene is left open where the match is weak. For some rows the clone size is stated as once, few or many, or as a class when expanded; others skip it.

D: TRBD2
size: -
J: TRBJ2-1
V: TRBV7-3
DNA: TGTGCCAGCAGCTTATCTGCGGGAGAATACAATGAGCAGTTCTTC
CDR3: CASSLSAGEYNEQFF

D: TRBD1
size: -
J: TRBJ1-1
V: TRBV27
DNA: TGTGCCAGCAGTTTAGAAGGGACAGGGGTGATGAACACTGAAGCTTTCTTT
CDR3: CASSLEGTGVMNTEAFF

D: -
size: -
J: TRBJ2-7
V: TRBV6-6
DNA: TGTGCCAGCAGCGGGTTCTACGAGCAGTACTTC
CDR3: CASSGFYEQYF

D: -
size: -
J: TRBJ2-3
V: TRBV7-2
DNA: TGTGCCAGCAGCTTAGGGGGACCCATGAGTACGCAGTATTTT
CDR3: CASSLGGPMSTQYF

D: -
size: few
J: TRBJ2-7
V: TRBV7-6
DNA: TGTGCCAGCAGCTTAGGGACGCGCCGGGGGGAGCAGTACTTC
CDR3: CASSLGTRRGEQYF

D: -
size: -
J: TRBJ1-5
V: TRBV5-1
DNA: TGCGCCAGCAGCCCGGATGGGGGTATCGGCAATCAGCCCCAGCATTTT
CDR3: CASSPDGGIGNQPQHF

D: -
size: -
J: TRBJ2-3
V: TRBV19
DNA: TGTGCCAGTAGTATCGGGCAGGGAGGCACAGATACGCAGTATTTT
CDR3: CASSIGQGGTDTQYF

D: TRBD1
size: -
J: TRBJ1-2
V: TRBV29-1
DNA: TGCAGCGCCGGAGACAGGGGTATTCATGGCTACACCTTC
CDR3: CSAGDRGIHGYTF

D: -
size: -
J: TRBJ1-5
V: TRBV5-1
DNA: TGCGCCAGCAGCTTGGGACAGTATCAGCCCCAGCATTTT
CDR3: CASSLGQYQPQHF

D: -
size: once
J: TRBJ1-5
V: TRBV6-5
DNA: TGTGCCACCTCGCTCGGTCAGCCCCAGCATTTT
CDR3: CATSLGQPQHF

D: -
size: -
J: TRBJ2-5
V: TRBV7-9
DNA: TGTGCCAGCAGCTCCGGGACCCTCGGCCAAGAGACCCAGTACTTC
CDR3: CASSSGTLGQETQYF

D: TRBD1
size: -
J: TRBJ1-4
V: TRBV6-5
DNA: TGTGCCAGCAGAGAAAACAGGGGAGGAGGTGAAAAACTGTTTTTT
CDR3: CASRENRGGGEKLFF

D: -
size: -
J: TRBJ2-3
V: TRBV10-1
DNA: TGCGCCAGCAGCCGGGGTGAAGGACCAGATACGCAGTATTTT
CDR3: CASSRGEGPDTQYF

D: -
size: -
J: TRBJ1-1
V: TRBV6-5
DNA: TGTGCCAGCAGGCTACAGAGGGCGGGTAACACTAAAGCTTTCTTT
CDR3: CASRLQRAGNTKAFF

D: -
size: -
J: TRBJ2-1
V: TRBV7-9
DNA: TGTGCCAGCAGCTTAGGCGACAATGAGCAGTTCTTC
CDR3: CASSLGDNEQFF

D: -
size: -
J: TRBJ1-1
V: TRBV15
DNA: TGTGCCACCAGCAGAGATCCCATCACTGAAGCTTTCTTT
CDR3: CATSRDPITEAFF

D: -
size: -
J: TRBJ1-4
V: TRBV5-1
DNA: TGCGCCAGCAGCTTGGAGGGGGCTAATGAAAAACTGTTTTTT
CDR3: CASSLEGANEKLFF

D: -
size: -
J: TRBJ1-1
V: TRBV10-3
DNA: TGTGCCACAAGAGACGGAGGAGGGTCGGAAGCTTTCTTT
CDR3: CATRDGGGSEAFF

D: -
size: -
J: TRBJ2-7
V: TRBV2
DNA: TGTGCCAGCAGTACTCCGACTAGGCAATACGAGCAGTACTTC
CDR3: CASSTPTRQYEQYF

D: TRBD2
size: -
J: TRBJ2-3
V: TRBV11-1
DNA: TGTGCCAGCAGCCCCGGGACTAGCGGCTTACACGCCCTCACAGATACGCAGTATTTT
CDR3: CASSPGTSGLHALTDTQYF

D: -
size: -
J: TRBJ2-5
V: TRBV5-1
DNA: TGCGCCAGCAGCTCCTCAGGGGCTACGGGGCAAGAGACCCAGTACTTC
CDR3: CASSSSGATGQETQYF

D: -
size: -
J: TRBJ2-7
V: TRBV18
DNA: TGTGCCAGCTCACCACAGGTACAGGACTACGAGCAGTACTTC
CDR3: CASSPQVQDYEQYF

D: -
size: -
J: TRBJ2-7
V: TRBV10-3
DNA: TGTGCCATCAGAGGGCCGGCAGACCCCTACGAGCAGTACTTC
CDR3: CAIRGPADPYEQYF

D: TRBD1
size: -
J: TRBJ1-1
V: TRBV12-5
DNA: TGTGCTAGTGGTTTGGGACCGGACAGGGGTTCAACTGAAGCTTTCTTT
CDR3: CASGLGPDRGSTEAFF

D: -
size: -
J: TRBJ2-1
V: TRBV7-3
DNA: TGTGCCAGCAGTCGGGTAGCGGCAAAGAATGAGCAGTTCTTC
CDR3: CASSRVAAKNEQFF

D: TRBD2
size: -
J: TRBJ2-2
V: TRBV4-1
DNA: TGCGCCAGCAGCCAAGTGGCTAGCGGGAACACCGGGGAGCTGTTTTTT
CDR3: CASSQVASGNTGELFF

D: TRBD2
size: -
J: TRBJ2-3
V: TRBV2
DNA: TGTGCCAGCAGTGAACTAGCGGGAGGTTGGGATACGCAGTATTTT
CDR3: CASSELAGGWDTQYF

D: TRBD1
size: -
J: TRBJ2-5
V: TRBV27
DNA: TGTGCCAGCAGTTTAGCCCGGGACAGGGGAGAGACCCAGTACTTC
CDR3: CASSLARDRGETQYF

D: -
size: -
J: TRBJ2-3
V: TRBV27
DNA: TGTGCCAGCAGTTTATCGTCGAGGGGTGCGGGGAGCACAGATACGCAGTATTTT
CDR3: CASSLSSRGAGSTDTQYF

D: TRBD1
size: -
J: TRBJ2-2
V: TRBV11-2
DNA: TGTGCCAGCAGCTACGGGACAGGGGGCACCGGGGAGCTGTTTTTT
CDR3: CASSYGTGGTGELFF

D: -
size: -
J: TRBJ2-7
V: TRBV11-3
DNA: TGTGCCAGCAGCTTAGGGCCGATCTACGAGCAGTACTTC
CDR3: CASSLGPIYEQYF

D: -
size: -
J: TRBJ1-2
V: TRBV5-1
DNA: TGCGCCAGCAGCTTGGAAAACACAGGGATAGACTATGGCTACACCTTC
CDR3: CASSLENTGIDYGYTF

D: TRBD1
size: -
J: TRBJ2-7
V: TRBV7-6
DNA: TGTGCCAGCAGCCCAATGACAGGGGTCCCCTACGAGCAGTACTTC
CDR3: CASSPMTGVPYEQYF

D: TRBD2
size: -
J: TRBJ2-1
V: TRBV28
DNA: TGTGCCAGCAGTTTCCTAGCGGGAGTGGGGAATGAGCAGTTCTTC
CDR3: CASSFLAGVGNEQFF

D: -
size: -
J: TRBJ1-4
V: TRBV28
DNA: TGTGCCAGCAGTCAGACGGGGGAGAGGGAAAAACTGTTTTTT
CDR3: CASSQTGEREKLFF

D: TRBD2
size: -
J: TRBJ2-3
V: TRBV10-3
DNA: TGTGCCATCCGCAGCGGGAGACTCACAGATACGCAGTATTTT
CDR3: CAIRSGRLTDTQYF

D: -
size: once
J: TRBJ2-2
V: TRBV7-8
DNA: TGTGCCAGCAGCTCCATCATAAACACCGGGGAGCTGTTTTTT
CDR3: CASSSIINTGELFF

D: -
size: -
J: TRBJ1-4
V: TRBV10-3
DNA: TGTGCCATCAGTGAGTCGGGGCCGCCGAGGGAAAAACTGTTTTTT
CDR3: CAISESGPPREKLFF

D: -
size: -
J: TRBJ1-5
V: TRBV30
DNA: TGTGCCTGGAGTGTGGGGGGCGATCAGCCCCAGCATTTT
CDR3: CAWSVGGDQPQHF

D: TRBD2
size: -
J: TRBJ2-7
V: TRBV5-1
DNA: TGCGCCAGCAGTTTCGGACTAGCGGGACGCTACGAGCAGTACTTC
CDR3: CASSFGLAGRYEQYF

D: -
size: -
J: TRBJ2-3
V: TRBV5-6
DNA: TGTGCCAGCAGCTTGACAGGTCCGACATATACGCAGTATTTT
CDR3: CASSLTGPTYTQYF

D: TRBD2
size: -
J: TRBJ2-3
V: TRBV19
DNA: TGTGCCAGTAGTATAAGCGGGAGCCCAGATACGCAGTATTTT
CDR3: CASSISGSPDTQYF

D: -
size: -
J: TRBJ2-6
V: TRBV28
DNA: TGTGCCAGCAGTTCCTCCGGGACGCCAATCCGCAGGGGGGCCAACGTCCTGACTTTC
CDR3: CASSSSGTPIRRGANVLTF

D: -
size: -
J: TRBJ2-3
V: TRBV10-3
DNA: TGTGCCATCAGTGGGGCAGGGAACTCAGATACGCAGTATTTT
CDR3: CAISGAGNSDTQYF

D: -
size: -
J: TRBJ2-7
V: TRBV7-2
DNA: TGTGCCAGCGGAGGGGGCCCCTCCTACGAGCAGTACTTC
CDR3: CASGGGPSYEQYF

D: -
size: -
J: TRBJ2-6
V: TRBV19
DNA: TGTGCCAGTAGTGCTGGGGGTTCTGGGGCCAACGTCCTGACTTTC
CDR3: CASSAGGSGANVLTF

D: TRBD2
size: -
J: TRBJ2-7
V: TRBV6-1
DNA: TGTGCCAGCAGTTTAGCGGGAGGCGAGCAGTACTTC
CDR3: CASSLAGGEQYF

D: -
size: -
J: TRBJ2-1
V: TRBV6-1
DNA: TGTGCCAGCAGTACCGGGACCCGCTCCTACAATGAGCAGTTCTTC
CDR3: CASSTGTRSYNEQFF

D: TRBD2
size: -
J: TRBJ2-3
V: TRBV7-6
DNA: TGTGCCAGCAGCTGGAGCGGGAGTGGAGATACGCAGTATTTT
CDR3: CASSWSGSGDTQYF

D: -
size: -
J: TRBJ2-7
V: TRBV19
DNA: TGTGCCAGTAGCGTACAGGTCTCCTACGAGCAGTACTTC
CDR3: CASSVQVSYEQYF

D: TRBD2
size: -
J: TRBJ2-1
V: TRBV6-5
DNA: TGTGCCAGCAGTTCCGTCCAAGCGGGGGCTGAGCAGTTCTTC
CDR3: CASSSVQAGAEQFF

D: -
size: -
J: TRBJ1-2
V: TRBV18
DNA: TGTGCCAGCTCCCCCCTCGCCAACTATGGCTACACCTTC
CDR3: CASSPLANYGYTF

D: -
size: -
J: TRBJ1-1
V: TRBV30
DNA: TGTGCCTCCTACATCGTTAGGGTCGGCACTGAAGCTTTCTTT
CDR3: CASYIVRVGTEAFF